This TCR beta chain was profiled in a study of blood T cells in healthy people across ages. V was shortened by 3 bases and J by 2 bases, with 10 bases between the two germline ends. This CDR3 region has 14 residues. CDR1 and CDR2 from the germline V gene are DFQATT and SNEGSKA (reference sequence). This clonotype has a handful of counts. What it recognizes is unknown. Regarding the study as a whole: Among T cells, TCR beta diversity per million cells dropped roughly linearly as age rose.

With a J-beta primer mix and a sample-barcoded 5' primer, a second PCR ran 7 to 11 cycles. TCRdb recomputed calls from the 5' RACE reads with MiXCR, one row per CDR3 protein. The sample includes 1.5 million to 2 million distinct CDR3 sequences, just under 50% seen only once; the top ten take over 2%. This sequence was found in a woman aged 40 to 50 in good health. V gene TRBV20-1 combines with J gene TRBJ1-4; D ambiguous. Source material: blood. CDR3 in DNA: TGCAGTGCTAGTTGGGGAGCCACTAATGAAAAACTGTTTTTT. This codes for CSASWGATNEKLFF.